These 31 T cell receptor beta chains came from one sample sequenced in a study of response to subunit inactivated influenza vaccine. Via MiXCR, TCRdb re-called the RT-PCR reads, giving one row per CDR3 protein. Of roughly 780,000 distinct CDR3 sequences listed, approximately 17% are singletons. Here the sequenced sample was PBMCs from blood, taken more than 4 days after vaccination. These receptors were obtained from a man aged 45-65 years who received an inactivated influenza vaccine.

CDR3 sequence: CASSQDWSGNTGELFF. The CDR3 nucleotides are TGCGCCAGCAGCCAAGATTGGTCAGGGAACACCGGGGAGCTGTTTTTT. The V call is TRBV4-3, the J call TRBJ2-2; the D is unclear. The germline gives CDR1 LGHNA, CDR2 YSLEER. The V and J ends lost 0 bases and 1 base respectively, with 9 bases between them. CDR3 size: 16 residues.

This clonotype was seen a few times. J is TRBJ2-1 and V is TRBV28; no definite D call. Trimming shortened V by 3 bases and J by 7 bases, and 19 bases separated the two germline ends. The CDR3 has 16 residues. In germline, CDR1 is MDHEN, CDR2 SYDVKM. CDR3 loop: CASSLAERRVGNEQFF. CDR3 in DNA: TGTGCCAGCAGTTTGGCCGAACGTAGGGTCGGGAATGAGCAGTTCTTC. Together with reference TRBV28 and TRBJ2-1, the CDR3 gives the full variable domain: DVKVTQSSRYLVKRTGEKVFLECVQDMDHENMFWYRQDPGLGLRLIYFSYDVKMKEKGDIPEGYSVSREKKERFSLILESASTNQTSMYLCASSLAERRVGNEQFFGPGTRLTVL.

This clonotype was detected a few times. The rearrangement links TRBV10-3 to TRBJ1-2; D uncertain. Germline V gene lookup returns CDR1 ENHRY and CDR2 SYGVKD. V lost 2 bases and J lost 6, with 10 bases in between. The CDR3 extends over 13 amino acids. In DNA, the CDR3 is TGTGCCATCAGTGAGACAGCGGATCATGGCTACACCTTC. As protein: CAISETADHGYTF.

This clonotype was seen a few times. The rearrangement links TRBV6-2 or TRBV6-3 to TRBJ2-7, with 9 positions matching TRBD2. CDR1 is MNHEY, CDR2 SVGEGT, per germline. Germline trimming cut 1 base from V and 1 base from J; bases unmatched to any gene: 5. This CDR3 is built from 16 residues. CDR3 protein: CASSYWVAGASYEQYF. CDR3 in DNA: TGTGCCAGCAGTTACTGGGTAGCGGGGGCTTCCTACGAGCAGTACTTC.

This clonotype was seen more than once but under ten times. This chain uses TRBV20-1 with TRBJ2-1; 9 bases are a match to TRBD2. The J segment lost 10 bases and the V segment lost 1 base, leaving 5 bases of the junction unmatched. CDR3 length equals 13 residues. The germline gives CDR1 DFQATT, CDR2 SNEGSKA (reference sequence). The CDR3: CSARGTGLAEQFF. CDR3 in DNA: TGCAGTGCTAGAGGAACCGGACTAGCGGAGCAGTTCTTC.

This clonotype was detected ten times or more. V usage is TRBV12-3 or TRBV12-4 and J usage is TRBJ2-2; TRBD2 agrees at 7 bases. This CDR3 is built from 15 residues. The V segment lost 4 bases and the J segment 7 bases; nucleotides outside the gene matches: 9. CDR3 sequence reads: CASSYPSAGVGELFF. CDR3 bases: TGTGCCAGCAGTTATCCCAGCGCGGGGGTCGGGGAGCTGTTTTTT.

This clonotype was found a few times. This chain joins TRBV7-9 and TRBJ2-5; D is unresolved. Germline lookup yields CDR1 SEHNR and CDR2 FQNEAQ (reference sequence). Trimming cost V 0 bases and J 5 bases, with 4 bases left between them. The CDR3 covers 12 residues. The CDR3 nucleotides read TGTGCCAGCAGCTTAGCCTACGAGACCCAGTACTTC. Encoded protein: CASSLAYETQYF.

There are a few counts of this clonotype. The chain links TRBV7-9 to TRBJ1-1, with 8 positions matching TRBD1. Germline CDR1 is SEHNR and CDR2 is FQNEAQ (reference sequence). The V gene end was trimmed by 2 bases and the J gene end by 4 bases; junction bases not matched to a gene: 3. This CDR3 has 14 residues. CDR3 nucleotide sequence: TGTGCCAGCAGCTTACAGGGGGCGAGCACTGAAGCTTTCTTT. Protein product: CASSLQGASTEAFF.

The chain joins TRBV7-6 to TRBJ2-2, with D possibly matching TRBD1 (5 bases). Germline V lookup: CDR1 SGHVS, CDR2 FNYEAQ. V dropped 1 base and J dropped 5 bases, with 8 bases sitting between them. The CDR3 has 14 amino acids. CDR3 nucleotide sequence: TGTGCCAGCAGCTTAGACGCAGGGACCGGGGAGCTGTTTTTT. Its translation: CASSLDAGTGELFF.

The chain joins TRBV20-1 to TRBJ1-5; D is ambiguous. Germline values: CDR1 DFQATT, CDR2 SNEGSKA (reference sequence). The CDR3 contains 16 residues. V lost 1 base, J lost 1 base, and 14 bases lay in between. The CDR3 protein is CSARGNGPPSNQPQHF. The CDR3 bases are TGCAGTGCTAGAGGTAACGGTCCTCCGAGCAATCAGCCCCAGCATTTT.

The V call is TRBV5-6, the J call TRBJ2-3; D gene uncertain. Trimming took off 0 bases at V and 2 bases at J, with 13 bases between the two ends. The length of the CDR3 is 16 residues. Per germline, CDR1 SGHDT and CDR2 YYEEEE. This CDR3 is CASSLGGRHYTDTQYF. The CDR3 DNA sequence: TGTGCCAGCAGCTTGGGAGGTCGCCACTACACAGATACGCAGTATTTT.

This chain connects TRBV20-1 to TRBJ2-7; 13 bases fit TRBD2. CDR1 is DFQATT and CDR2 is SNEGSKA in the germline V gene (reference sequence). After removal of 4 bases from V and 6 bases from J, the junction contained 6 bases not matched to a gene. The CDR3 length is 14 residues. The CDR3 DNA follows: TGCAGTGCTATAAGGACTAGCGGGAGAAGCGAGCAGTACTTC. Its translation is CSAIRTSGRSEQYF.

There are a few counts of this clonotype. This chain connects TRBV6-1 to TRBJ2-2; 7 nucleotides line up with TRBD1. The CDR3 sequence is 15 residues long. Germline lookup yields CDR1 MNHNS and CDR2 SASEGT. Trimming removed 7 bases from V and 6 bases from J; junction bases left unmatched: 11. In nucleotides, the CDR3 is TGTGCCAGCACCCCGACAGGGATAGGGTCCGGGGAGCTGTTTTTT. This sequence encodes CASTPTGIGSGELFF.

The chain employs TRBV5-1 and TRBJ1-2; D is uncertain. The CDR3 spans 14 residues. The ends were cut back, 1 base at V and 2 bases at J, with 9 bases in the middle. CDR1 is SGHRS and CDR2 is YFSETQ in the germline V gene. The CDR3 reads CASSLFRENYGYTF. CDR3 in DNA: TGCGCCAGCAGCTTGTTCCGGGAAAACTATGGCTACACCTTC. Drawing the rest from reference TRBV5-1 and TRBJ1-2, the complete variable domain is KAGVTQTPRYLIKTRGQQVTLSCSPISGHRSVSWYQQTPGQGLQFLFEYFSETQRNKGNFPGRFSGRQFSNSRSEMNVSTLELGDSALYLCASSLFRENYGYTFGSGTRLTVV.

V usage is TRBV5-4 and J usage is TRBJ2-1; 7 bases align to TRBD2. Germline V gene sequence: CDR1 SGHNT, CDR2 YYREEE (reference sequence). The J segment lost 6 bases and the V segment lost 0 bases, leaving 6 bases of the junction unmatched. The CDR3 is made up of 15 amino acids. DNA of the CDR3: TGTGCCAGCAGCTTGGGTCGGGAGGCGAGCAATGAGCAGTTCTTC. Encoded protein: CASSLGREASNEQFF.

This clonotype was seen a handful of times. J is TRBJ1-1 and V is TRBV15, with D unresolved. This CDR3 has 13 amino acids. Per the germline V gene, CDR1 is LNHNV and CDR2 is YYDKDF (reference sequence). V shed 8 bases and J shed 0 bases, with 10 bases lying between them. DNA for the CDR3: TGTGCCACCCAAGGCTACTTGAACACTGAAGCTTTCTTT. It specifies CATQGYLNTEAFF. The full variable domain, in which reference TRBV15 and TRBJ1-1 provide the parts outside the CDR3, is DAMVIQNPRYQVTQFGKPVTLSCSQTLNHNVMYWYQQKSSQAPKLLFHYYDKDFNNEADTPDNFQSRRPNTSFCFLDIRSPGLGDTAMYLCATQGYLNTEAFFGQGTRLTVV.

This clonotype turned up a few times. This chain joins TRBV15 and TRBJ2-7; D remains ambiguous. The germline gives CDR1 LNHNV, CDR2 YYDKDF (reference sequence). This CDR3 is 13 amino acids long. V dropped 0 bases and J dropped 7 bases, with 10 bases sitting between them. The CDR3 sequence: CATSRDPAREQYF. CDR3 nucleotide sequence: TGTGCCACCAGCAGAGATCCCGCTAGGGAGCAGTACTTC.

The chain recombines TRBV25-1 with TRBJ2-3; D unresolved. Germline lookup yields CDR1 MGHDK and CDR2 SYGVNS. CDR3 size: 13 residues. Deletions cut 8 bases from V and 3 bases from J, with 12 bases between. The CDR3 nucleotides read TGTGCCAGCCTCCCGATAAATACAGATACGCAGTATTTT. Protein product: CASLPINTDTQYF. The full variable domain, its missing parts supplied by reference TRBV25-1 and TRBJ2-3, is EADIYQTPRYLVIGTGKKITLECSQTMGHDKMYWYQQDPGMELHLIHYSYGVNSTEKGDLSSESTVSRIRTEHFPLTLESARPSHTSQYLCASLPINTDTQYFGPGTRLTVL.

The chain joins TRBV6-5 to TRBJ1-2; D is possibly TRBD1 (6 bases). CDR1 and CDR2 (germline): MNHEY, SVGAGI. V lost 0 bases to trimming and J lost 8 bases, with 13 bases between them. The CDR3 is 14 residues long. CDR3 in amino acids: CASSYSGGRGGYTF. The CDR3 DNA reads TGTGCCAGCAGTTACTCGGGGGGGCGCGGGGGCTACACCTTC.

V usage is TRBV12-3 or TRBV12-4 and J usage is TRBJ2-1, with 9 bases aligning to TRBD1. Trimming took 5 bases from V and 7 from J; bases not matched to a gene: 12. This CDR3 region has 16 residues. The CDR3 spells CASSPPGTGMRNEQFF. The CDR3 bases are TGTGCCAGCAGTCCACCCGGGACAGGGATGAGGAATGAGCAGTTCTTC.

This clonotype was recorded many times. V gene TRBV15 combines with J gene TRBJ2-1; no definite D call. The CDR3 is made up of 16 amino acids. Trimming left V 6 bases short and J 8 bases short, with 23 bases between. CDR1 and CDR2 from the germline V gene are LNHNV and YYDKDF (reference sequence). For the CDR3, the DNA is TGTGCCACCAGTTCTCCGAGTAGAAGTATTCTCGATGAGCAGTTCTTC. Translated: CATSSPSRSILDEQFF.

This clonotype has a count of ten or more. The V and J genes are TRBV7-9 and TRBJ2-7; 11 nucleotides align to TRBD1. The CDR3 totals 15 residues. Germline CDR1 SEHNR, CDR2 FQNEAQ (reference sequence). V was clipped by 5 bases and J by 0 bases; unmatched bases: 3. The CDR3 reads CASSAGTGGSYEQYF. Written as DNA, the CDR3 is TGTGCCAGCAGCGCCGGGACAGGGGGCTCCTACGAGCAGTACTTC.

The V call is TRBV20-1, the J call TRBJ1-1; D may be TRBD1 (6 bases). V lost 2 bases and J 1 base, leaving 20 bases between the germline ends. The CDR3 consists of 17 residues. Germline V gene lookup returns CDR1 DFQATT and CDR2 SNEGSKA (reference sequence). The CDR3 loop is CSARPTGGGQQNTEAFF. The DNA for the CDR3 is TGCAGTGCTAGACCAACCGGGGGGGGACAACAGAACACTGAAGCTTTCTTT.

This clonotype was seen more than once but under ten times. The chain couples TRBV12-3 or TRBV12-4 to TRBJ1-5; D is undetermined. This CDR3 is 17 amino acids long. Trimming pared 1 base from V and 2 bases from J, leaving 15 bases between. The CDR3 DNA reads TGTGCCAGCAGTTTAGAGTCGTCAGCACAACGCAATCAGCCCCAGCATTTT. Translated, it gives CASSLESSAQRNQPQHF.

A few counts support this clonotype. The chain combines TRBV20-1 with TRBJ2-3, with TRBD2 matching 10 bases. In germline, CDR1 is DFQATT, CDR2 SNEGSKA (reference sequence). This CDR3 is built from 15 residues. V gave up 2 bases and J gave up 4 bases; unmatched junction bases: 6. The CDR3 reads CSARKNSGRSDTQYF. The CDR3 DNA reads TGCAGTGCTAGAAAGAATAGCGGGAGGTCAGATACGCAGTATTTT.

This clonotype was seen repeatedly, ten times or more. The chain links TRBV7-6 to TRBJ2-1, with TRBD1 matching 7 bases. The junction had 1 base not matched to a gene; V was cut back by 1 base and J by 7 bases. Germline loops: CDR1 SGHVS, CDR2 FNYEAQ. CDR3 length equals 13 residues. This chain's CDR3 is CASSLGGQNEQFF. Written as DNA, the CDR3 is TGTGCCAGCAGCTTAGGGGGACAGAATGAGCAGTTCTTC.

This clonotype came up a few times. The CDR3 loop is CASSGTSKGYYGYTF. CDR3 nucleotides: TGTGCCAGCAGTGGTACGAGTAAGGGGTACTATGGCTACACCTTC. The chain links TRBV12-3 or TRBV12-4 to TRBJ1-2, with a weak D call TRBD1 (5 bases). The CDR3 consists of 15 residues. The V gene lost 5 bases and the J gene lost 3 bases, with 16 bases spanning the gap.

This clonotype has only a few counts. The chain links TRBV15 to TRBJ1-5; D is uncertain. Germline V lookup: CDR1 LNHNV, CDR2 YYDKDF (reference sequence). The V gene lost 5 bases and the J gene lost 0 bases, with 14 bases spanning the gap. The CDR3 sequence is 16 residues long. This chain's CDR3 is CATSLNPPTSNQPQHF. In DNA form, the CDR3 reads TGTGCCACCAGCCTAAACCCTCCTACTAGCAATCAGCCCCAGCATTTT.

This clonotype has a count of ten or more. The V and J genes are TRBV7-8 and TRBJ2-1, with 7 bases fitting TRBD2. The trim removed 4 bases at V and 2 bases at J, leaving 11 bases unmatched. Germline V gene data show CDR1 as SGHVS and CDR2 as FQNEAQ. CDR3 length equals 17 residues. CDR3 sequence (DNA): TGTGCCAGCAGCTCGTTAAGGCTAGCGGTAACCTACAATGAGCAGTTCTTC. It codes for CASSSLRLAVTYNEQFF.

Concerning this clonotype: At one end the junction does not follow the germline gene, possibly because of a read error. This chain uses TRBV12-3 or TRBV12-4 with TRBJ1-5; 8 bases align to TRBD1. This CDR3 is built from 14 residues. In DNA form, the CDR3 reads TGTGCCAGCAGACGGACAGGGATTAATCAGCCCCAACATTTT. Translated: CASRRTGINQPQHF.

The chain combines TRBV12-3 or TRBV12-4 with TRBJ1-2, with D unresolved. The ends were cut back, 1 base at V and 8 bases at J, with 8 bases in the middle. This CDR3 region has 12 residues. The CDR3 DNA follows: TGTGCCAGCAGTTTAGGGATAAACGGCTACACCTTC. Its translation: CASSLGINGYTF.